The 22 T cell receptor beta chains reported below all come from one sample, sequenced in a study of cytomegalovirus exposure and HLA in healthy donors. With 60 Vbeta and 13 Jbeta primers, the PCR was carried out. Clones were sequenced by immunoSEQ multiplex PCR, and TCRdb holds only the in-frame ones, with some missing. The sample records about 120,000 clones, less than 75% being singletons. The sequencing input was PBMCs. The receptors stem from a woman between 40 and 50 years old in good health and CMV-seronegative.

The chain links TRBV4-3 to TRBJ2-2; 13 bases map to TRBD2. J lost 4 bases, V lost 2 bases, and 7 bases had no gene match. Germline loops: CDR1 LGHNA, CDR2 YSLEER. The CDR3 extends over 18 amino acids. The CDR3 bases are TGCGCCAGCAGCCAAACAACAGGACTAGCGGGAGCCACCGGGGAGCTGTTTTTT. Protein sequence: CASSQTTGLAGATGELFF.

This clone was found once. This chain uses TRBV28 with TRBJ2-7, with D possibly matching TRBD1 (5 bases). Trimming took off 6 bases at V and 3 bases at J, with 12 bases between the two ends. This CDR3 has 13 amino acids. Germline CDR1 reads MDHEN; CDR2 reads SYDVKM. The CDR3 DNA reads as TGTGCCAGCAGGGTCGCCAGGGACTACGAGCAGTACTTC. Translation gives CASRVARDYEQYF.

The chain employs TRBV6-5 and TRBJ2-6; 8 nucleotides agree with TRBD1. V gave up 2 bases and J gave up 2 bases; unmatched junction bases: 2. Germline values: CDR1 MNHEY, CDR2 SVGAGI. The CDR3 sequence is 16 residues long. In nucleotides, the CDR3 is TGTGCCAGCAGTTACAGGACAGGGACTGGGGCCAACGTCCTGACTTTC. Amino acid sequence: CASSYRTGTGANVLTF.

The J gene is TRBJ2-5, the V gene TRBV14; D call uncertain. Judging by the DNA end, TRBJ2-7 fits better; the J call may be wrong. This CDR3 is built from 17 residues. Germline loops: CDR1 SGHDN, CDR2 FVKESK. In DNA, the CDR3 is TGTGCCAGCAGCCAATCCGTTTTCAATTATCGTTCCTACGAGCAGTACTTC. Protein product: CASSQSVFNYRSYEQYF.

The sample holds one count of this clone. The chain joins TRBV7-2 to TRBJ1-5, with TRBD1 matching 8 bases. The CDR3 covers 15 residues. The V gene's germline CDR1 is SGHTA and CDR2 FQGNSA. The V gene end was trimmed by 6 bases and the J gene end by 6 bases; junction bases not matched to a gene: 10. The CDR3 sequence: CASSFDRGFGQPQHF. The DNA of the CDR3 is TGTGCCAGCAGTTTTGACAGGGGTTTTGGTCAGCCCCAGCATTTT.

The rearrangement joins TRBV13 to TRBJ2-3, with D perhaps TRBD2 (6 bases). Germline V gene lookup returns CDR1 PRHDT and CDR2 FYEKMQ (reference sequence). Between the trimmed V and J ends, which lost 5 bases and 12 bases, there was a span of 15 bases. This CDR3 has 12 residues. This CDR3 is CASSGSRGNQYF. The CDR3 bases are TGTGCCAGCAGCGGGTCCCGGGGGAACCAGTATTTT.

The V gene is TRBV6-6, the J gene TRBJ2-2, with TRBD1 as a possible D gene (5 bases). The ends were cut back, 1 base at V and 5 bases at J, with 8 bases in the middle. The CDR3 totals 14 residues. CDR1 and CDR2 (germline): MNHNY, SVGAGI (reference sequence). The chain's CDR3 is CASSYFGATGELFF. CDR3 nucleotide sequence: TGTGCCAGCAGTTACTTTGGGGCAACCGGGGAGCTGTTTTTT.

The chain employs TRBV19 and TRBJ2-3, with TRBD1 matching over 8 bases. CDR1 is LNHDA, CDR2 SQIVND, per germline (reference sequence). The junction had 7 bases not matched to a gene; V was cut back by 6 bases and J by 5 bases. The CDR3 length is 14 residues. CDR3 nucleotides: TGTGCCAGTAGCGACAGGGGAACGCGAGATACGCAGTATTTT. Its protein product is CASSDRGTRDTQYF.

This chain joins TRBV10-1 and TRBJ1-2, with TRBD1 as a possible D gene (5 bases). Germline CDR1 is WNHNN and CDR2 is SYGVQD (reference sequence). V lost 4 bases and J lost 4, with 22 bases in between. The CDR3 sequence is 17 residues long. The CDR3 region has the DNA TGCGCCAGCAGTGCCGTGGGGGGAAGGCCCCTTATCTATGGCTACACCTTC. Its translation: CASSAVGGRPLIYGYTF.

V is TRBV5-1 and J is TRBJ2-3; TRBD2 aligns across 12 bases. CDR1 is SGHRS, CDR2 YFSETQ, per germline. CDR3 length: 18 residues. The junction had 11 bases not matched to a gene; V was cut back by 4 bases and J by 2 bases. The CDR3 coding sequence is TGCGCCAGCAGCCTCCAAGGGCTAGCGGGGGGGAACACAGATACGCAGTATTTT. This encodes CASSLQGLAGGNTDTQYF.

CDR3 loop: CASSLALGEQPQHF. The CDR3 DNA follows: TGTGCCAGCAGCCTGGCCCTGGGAGAGCAGCCCCAGCATTTT. This chain uses TRBV28 with TRBJ1-5, with unresolved D. Trimming took off 6 bases at V and 7 bases at J, with 16 bases between the two ends. This CDR3 has 14 residues. Germline V gene sequence: CDR1 MDHEN, CDR2 SYDVKM.

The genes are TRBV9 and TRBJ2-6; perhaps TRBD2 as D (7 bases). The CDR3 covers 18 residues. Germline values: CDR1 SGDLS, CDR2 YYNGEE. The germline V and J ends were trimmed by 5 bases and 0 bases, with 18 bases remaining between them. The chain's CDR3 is CASSDDAGANSGANVLTF. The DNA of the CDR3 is TGTGCCAGCAGTGACGACGCGGGGGCAAACTCTGGGGCCAACGTCCTGACTTTC.

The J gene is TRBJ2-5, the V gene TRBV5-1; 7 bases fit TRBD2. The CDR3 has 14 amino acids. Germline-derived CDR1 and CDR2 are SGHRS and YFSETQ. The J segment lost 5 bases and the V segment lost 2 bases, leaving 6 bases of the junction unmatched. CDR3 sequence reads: CASSFAGAWETQYF. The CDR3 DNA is TGCGCCAGCAGCTTTGCGGGAGCTTGGGAGACCCAGTACTTC.

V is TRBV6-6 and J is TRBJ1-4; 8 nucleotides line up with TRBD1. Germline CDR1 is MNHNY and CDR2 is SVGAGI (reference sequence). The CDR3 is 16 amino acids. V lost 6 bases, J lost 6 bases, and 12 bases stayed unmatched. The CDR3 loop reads CASRAARGRIDEKLFF. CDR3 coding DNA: TGTGCCAGCAGAGCCGCCAGGGGGCGGATTGATGAAAAACTGTTTTTT.

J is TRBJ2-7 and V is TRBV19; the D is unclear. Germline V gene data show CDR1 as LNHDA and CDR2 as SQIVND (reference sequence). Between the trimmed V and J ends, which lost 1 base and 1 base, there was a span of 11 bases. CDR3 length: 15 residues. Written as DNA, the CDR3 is TGTGCCAGTAGTATAGGTTCCAGTGTTTCCTACGAGCAGTACTTC. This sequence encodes CASSIGSSVSYEQYF.

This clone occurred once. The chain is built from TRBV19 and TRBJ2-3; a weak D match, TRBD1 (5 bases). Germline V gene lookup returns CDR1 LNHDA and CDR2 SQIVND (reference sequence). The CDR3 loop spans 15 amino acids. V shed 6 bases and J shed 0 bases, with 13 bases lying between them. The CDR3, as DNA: TGTGCCAGTAGCCGACAGAGGTCTAGCACAGATACGCAGTATTTT. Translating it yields CASSRQRSSTDTQYF.

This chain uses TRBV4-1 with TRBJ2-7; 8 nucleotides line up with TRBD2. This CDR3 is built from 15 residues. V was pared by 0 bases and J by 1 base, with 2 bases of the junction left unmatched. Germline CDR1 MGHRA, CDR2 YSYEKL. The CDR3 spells CASSQEASGSYEQYF. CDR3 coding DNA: TGCGCCAGCAGCCAAGAGGCTAGCGGGTCCTACGAGCAGTACTTC.

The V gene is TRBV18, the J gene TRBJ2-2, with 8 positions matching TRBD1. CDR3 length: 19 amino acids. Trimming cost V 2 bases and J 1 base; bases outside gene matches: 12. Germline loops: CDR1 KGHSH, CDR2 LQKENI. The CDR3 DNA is TGTGCCAGCTCACCAAAAAGGTCAGGGGGCGCCGGGAACACCGGGGAGCTGTTTTTT. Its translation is CASSPKRSGGAGNTGELFF.

CDR3 nucleotide sequence: TGCGCCAGCAGCCTCCGGGTAGGCGGGTACAATGAGCAGTTCTTC. Amino acids: CASSLRVGGYNEQFF. V usage is TRBV5-1 and J usage is TRBJ2-1; tentatively, D is TRBD2 (5 bases). Germline values: CDR1 SGHRS, CDR2 YFSETQ. The CDR3 is made up of 15 amino acids. Trimming removed 4 bases at V and 4 bases at J, with 15 bases between.

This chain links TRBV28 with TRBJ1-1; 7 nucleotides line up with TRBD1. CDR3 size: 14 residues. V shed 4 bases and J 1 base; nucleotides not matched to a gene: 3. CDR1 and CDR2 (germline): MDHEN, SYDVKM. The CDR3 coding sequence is TGTGCCAGCAGTTCCTGGACAGGGAACACTGAAGCTTTCTTT. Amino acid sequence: CASSSWTGNTEAFF.

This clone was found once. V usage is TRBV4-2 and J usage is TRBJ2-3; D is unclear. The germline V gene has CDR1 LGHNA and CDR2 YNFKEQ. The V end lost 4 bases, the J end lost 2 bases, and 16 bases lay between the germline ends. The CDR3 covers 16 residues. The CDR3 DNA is TGTGCCAGCAGCCTCCCGGTAGAGGCGACCACAGATACGCAGTATTTT. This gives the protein CASSLPVEATTDTQYF.

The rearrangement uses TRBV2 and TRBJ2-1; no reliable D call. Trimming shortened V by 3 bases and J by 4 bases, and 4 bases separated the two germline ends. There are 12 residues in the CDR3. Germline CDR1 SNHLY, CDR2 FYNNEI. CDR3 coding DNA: TGTGCCAGCAGTGACTCTTACAATGAGCAGTTCTTC. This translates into CASSDSYNEQFF.